One sample yielded the 21 T cell receptor beta chains listed below, sequenced in a study of beta chain features in type 1 diabetes. Expressed TCRB transcripts were sequenced after all isolated RNA was converted to cDNA. TCRdb keeps only in-frame clones here, not all; method: immunoSEQ multiplex PCR. The sample yields 65,000 to 100,000 clones, around 32% seen once. Input material: stem cell memory CD4+ T cells from blood. The receptors stem from a woman under 30 in good health.

The rearrangement uses TRBV7-2 and TRBJ2-2; maybe TRBD1 (7 bases). V was pared by 4 bases and J by 6 bases, with 18 bases between. Germline V gives CDR1 SGHTA, CDR2 FQGNSA. There are 16 residues in the CDR3. Written as DNA, the CDR3 is TGTGCCAGCAGCTCTCAGGGGGGCGCCAGCCCCGGGGAGCTGTTTTTT. It translates to CASSSQGGASPGELFF.

This clone was recorded a few times. The chain carries TRBV7-8 and TRBJ2-1, with TRBD2 matching over 8 bases. Germline V gene lookup returns CDR1 SGHVS and CDR2 FQNEAQ. This CDR3 region has 18 residues. J lost 2 bases, V lost 1 base, and 10 bases had no gene match. The CDR3 DNA follows: TGTGCCAGCAGCTTAGGGGGGGGTAGCGGGGCAACCTACAATGAGCAGTTCTTC. Translation gives CASSLGGGSGATYNEQFF.

The chain combines TRBV5-4 with TRBJ2-1; 9 positions match TRBD2. CDR1 SGHNT and CDR2 YYREEE come from the germline V gene (reference sequence). J gave up 5 bases and V 0 bases, and 3 bases lay outside the gene matches. CDR3 length: 15 residues. CDR3 sequence reads: CASSLGGLADNEQFF. As DNA, the CDR3 is TGTGCCAGCAGCTTGGGGGGACTAGCCGACAATGAGCAGTTCTTC.

The chain has TRBV7-8 and TRBJ1-2, with 11 bases that match TRBD1. The J segment lost 7 bases and the V segment lost 3 bases, leaving 7 bases of the junction unmatched. Germline values: CDR1 SGHVS, CDR2 FQNEAQ. The CDR3 totals 15 residues. CDR3 sequence: CASSFRTGGEVGYTF. CDR3 nucleotides: TGTGCCAGCAGCTTTAGGACAGGGGGCGAAGTTGGCTACACCTTC.

This clone was observed a handful of times. The chain uses TRBV2 and TRBJ2-3; 7 bases are a match to TRBD2. J was trimmed by 4 bases and V by 5 bases; bases with no gene match: 3. Looked up from germline, CDR1 is SNHLY and CDR2 is FYNNEI. The CDR3 has 13 residues. The CDR3 here is CASSREAPDTQYF. The CDR3 coding sequence is TGTGCCAGCAGTCGGGAGGCCCCAGATACGCAGTATTTT.

This clone was counted between two and nine times. The V and J genes are TRBV29-1 and TRBJ2-3; possibly TRBD1 for D (6 bases). Trimming took 5 bases from V and 0 from J, leaving 12 bases between them. Germline-derived CDR1 and CDR2 are SQVTM and ANQGSEA. CDR3 size: 14 residues. The CDR3 region has the DNA TGCAGCGTTCGACAGGCTTCTAGCACAGATACGCAGTATTTT. As protein: CSVRQASSTDTQYF.

In this sample, this clone turned up a few times. The rearrangement joins TRBV7-9 to TRBJ1-2; 7 bases match TRBD1. Germline V CDR1 and CDR2: SEHNR, FQNEAQ (reference sequence). The CDR3 is 13 amino acids. V lost 4 bases to trimming and J lost 4 bases; unmatched junction nucleotides: 3. Written as DNA, the CDR3 is TGTGCCAGCAGCTACGACAGGGTCTATGGCTACACCTTC. Amino acid sequence: CASSYDRVYGYTF.

This sequence joins TRBV11-2 and TRBJ2-7; TRBD1 matches 9 bases. V lost 3 bases to trimming and J lost 9 bases; unmatched junction nucleotides: 6. Germline-derived CDR1 and CDR2 are SGHAT and FQNNGV. The CDR3 covers 13 residues. The CDR3 protein is CASSLDRGDGQYF. The CDR3 coding sequence is TGTGCCAGCAGCTTGGACAGGGGAGATGGGCAGTACTTC.

The CDR3 spells CAWGDGGGAKNIQYF. The CDR3 region has the DNA TGTGCCTGGGGCGACGGCGGAGGAGCCAAAAACATTCAGTACTTC. The chain links TRBV30 to TRBJ2-4, with D tentatively TRBD2 (5 bases). In germline, CDR1 is GTSNPN, CDR2 SVGIG (reference sequence). V dropped 5 bases and J dropped 0 bases, with 14 bases sitting between them. The CDR3 consists of 15 residues.

The chain recombines TRBV27 with TRBJ2-3; perhaps TRBD2 as D (7 bases). The germline V gene has CDR1 MNHEY and CDR2 SMNVEV (reference sequence). With 2 bases removed from V and 5 bases from J, the gap between germline ends came to 17 bases. The CDR3 extends over 16 amino acids. For the CDR3, the DNA is TGTGCCAGCAGTTTACATCCCCGGGGGGCGCAAGATACGCAGTATTTT. It encodes CASSLHPRGAQDTQYF.

This clone was observed a handful of times. The rearrangement uses TRBV7-2 and TRBJ1-2; 8 nucleotides line up with TRBD1. The V gene's germline CDR1 is SGHTA and CDR2 FQGNSA. V was pared by 4 bases and J by 4 bases, with 8 bases of the junction left unmatched. The CDR3 totals 15 residues. This CDR3 is CASSSGRGHRYGYTF. The CDR3 nucleotides are TGTGCCAGCAGCTCAGGCAGGGGGCATCGCTATGGCTACACCTTC.

As for this clone: Other DNA sequences in the same sample also yield this CDR3. This rearrangement joins TRBV25-1 to TRBJ1-5; D may be TRBD1 (5 bases). V was shortened by 3 bases and J by 2 bases, with 8 bases between the two germline ends. Germline CDR1 reads MGHDK; CDR2 reads SYGVNS. The CDR3 length is 14 residues. Here the CDR3 DNA reads TGTGCCAGCAGTGACGCGGGGGGCAATCAGCCCCAGCATTTT. Residues: CASSDAGGNQPQHF. Full variable domain (missing parts from reference TRBV25-1 and TRBJ1-5): EADIYQTPRYLVIGTGKKITLECSQTMGHDKMYWYQQDPGMELHLIHYSYGVNSTEKGDLSSESTVSRIRTEHFPLTLESARPSHTSQYLCASSDAGGNQPQHFGDGTRLSIL.

This clone has just a few counts. The rearrangement links TRBV7-9 to TRBJ2-3, with D uncertain. CDR1 SEHNR and CDR2 FQNEAQ come from the germline V gene (reference sequence). With 5 bases removed from V and 2 bases from J, the gap between germline ends came to 8 bases. The CDR3 loop spans 13 amino acids. CDR3 DNA: TGTGCCAGCAGCGCCGGAGACACAGATACGCAGTATTTT. This codes for CASSAGDTDTQYF.

The chain links TRBV7-3 to TRBJ2-7, with 10 bases aligning to TRBD1. Germline V gene data show CDR1 as SGHTA and CDR2 as FQGTGA. This CDR3 has 13 amino acids. With V trimmed by 5 bases and J by 7 bases, 5 bases remained unmatched. CDR3: CASSTGQGREQYF. In DNA form, the CDR3 reads TGTGCCAGCAGCACGGGACAGGGGCGGGAGCAGTACTTC. Complete variable domain (other parts from reference TRBV7-3 and TRBJ2-7): GAGVSQTPSNKVTEKGKYVELRCDPISGHTALYWYRQSLGQGPEFLIYFQGTGAADDSGLPNDRFFAVRPEGSVSTLKIQRTERGDSAVYLCASSTGQGREQYFGPGTRLTVT.

This clone was counted between two and nine times. The rearrangement uses TRBV5-1 and TRBJ2-1, with 8 bases fitting TRBD1. V dropped 0 bases and J dropped 8; count of bases not matched to a gene: 7. Germline values: CDR1 SGHRS, CDR2 YFSETQ. The CDR3 has 15 amino acids. In DNA, the CDR3 is TGCGCCAGCAGCTTGGAGCCAGGGGGCCGGGATGAGCAGTTCTTC. It yields the protein CASSLEPGGRDEQFF.

In its sample, this clone was seen a few times. The chain recombines TRBV7-8 with TRBJ2-3; 8 bases are a match to TRBD2. V dropped 0 bases and J dropped 0; count of bases not matched to a gene: 2. The CDR3 loop spans 16 amino acids. Germline V gives CDR1 SGHVS, CDR2 FQNEAQ. The CDR3 DNA sequence: TGTGCCAGCAGCTTAGCGCTAGCGGGTAGCACAGATACGCAGTATTTT. Translated, it gives CASSLALAGSTDTQYF.

V and J are TRBV2 and TRBJ1-1; possible D gene TRBD1, 6 bases. The CDR3 consists of 13 residues. CDR1 and CDR2 from the germline V gene are SNHLY and FYNNEI. Trimming shortened V by 11 bases and J by 6 bases, and 19 bases separated the two germline ends. CDR3: CAGLANRVSEAFF. In DNA form, the CDR3 reads TGTGCCGGCCTTGCAAACAGGGTCTCTGAAGCTTTCTTT.

CDR3 coding DNA: TGTGCCAGCAGTGAGACAGCTGAAGCTTTCTTT. Its protein product is CASSETAEAFF. This sequence joins TRBV6-1 and TRBJ1-1; possibly TRBD1 for D (5 bases). CDR3 size: 11 residues. Trimming left V 3 bases short and J 6 bases short, with 5 bases between. Germline lookup yields CDR1 MNHNS and CDR2 SASEGT.

The genes are TRBV4-2 and TRBJ1-2; the D gene is possibly TRBD1 (6 bases). The V end was cut by 4 bases, the J end by 0 bases, with 9 bases between. There are 14 residues in the CDR3. Per the germline V gene, CDR1 is LGHNA and CDR2 is YNFKEQ. DNA for the CDR3: TGTGCCAGCAGCCCACCAGGGGCTAACTATGGCTACACCTTC. The encoded protein is CASSPPGANYGYTF.

This clone was picked up a small number of times. The chain has TRBV7-2 and TRBJ1-2; 8 bases align to TRBD1. The V gene's germline CDR1 is SGHTA and CDR2 FQGNSA. After removal of 1 base from V and 3 bases from J, the junction contained 4 bases not matched to a gene. The CDR3 has 15 amino acids. The CDR3 reads CASSLVGQGDYGYTF. CDR3 sequence (DNA): TGTGCCAGCAGCTTAGTTGGACAGGGTGACTATGGCTACACCTTC.

This rearrangement joins TRBV18 to TRBJ2-5, with 12 bases fitting TRBD1. This CDR3 contains 16 residues. The trim removed 6 bases at V and 5 bases at J, leaving 10 bases unmatched. Germline lookup yields CDR1 KGHSH and CDR2 LQKENI. In DNA, the CDR3 is TGTGCCAGCTCCCTTAGGGGACAGGGGGCTGAGGAGACCCAGTACTTC. Translating gives CASSLRGQGAEETQYF.